This entry describes one TCR beta chain. Other DNA sequences of this sample code for an identical CDR3. Sequencing was performed with immunoSEQ multiplex PCR; in TCRdb, only in-frame clones are kept and a portion is missing. The table shows about 92,000 clones, with almost 85% occurring only once. The sample belongs to a study of control samples from healthy donors and cancer patients. The CDR3 has 14 amino acids. In germline, CDR1 is KGHSH, CDR2 LQKENI. With 3 bases removed from V and 6 bases from J, the gap between germline ends came to 14 bases. The sample consisted of blood. The genes are TRBV18 and TRBJ1-2; weak D call: TRBD1 (5 bases). This sequence was found in a woman aged 55-69 years in good health. The CDR3 DNA sequence: TGTGCCAGCTCACCGAGGACGGGAGGGGATGGCTACACCTTC. Residues: CASSPRTGGDGYTF.